The next 12 T cell receptor beta chains were all read from a single sample in a study of blood T cell repertoires in COVID-19 (TCRdb year 2020). Libraries were constructed by the immunoSEQ multiplex PCR assay. TCRdb retrieved this table from immuneACCESS and kept in-frame rearrangements only. Not all clones are present; in checked studies, unresolved V genes account for under half, and no reason is known for the remainder. The sample table lists 80,000 to 90,000 clones, approximately 86% of them with a count of one. About 1.2% of the sample comes from the top ten. Sequenced material: peripheral blood. These receptors were collected from an elderly man with active or convalescent COVID-19.

The chain couples TRBV4-3 to TRBJ1-2; D remains unclear. V was shortened by 0 bases and J by 7 bases, with 9 bases between the two germline ends. The CDR3 is made up of 13 amino acids. Per the germline V gene, CDR1 is LGHNA and CDR2 is YSLEER. The CDR3 loop reads CASSQDLAGGYTF. CDR3 coding DNA: TGCGCCAGCAGCCAAGATTTGGCGGGTGGCTACACCTTC.

With regard to this clone: One junction end disagrees with the germline gene, perhaps due to a read error. The V call is TRBV7-7, the J call TRBJ2-5; TRBD1 matches 8 bases. The CDR3 totals 15 residues. Germline V CDR1 and CDR2: SSHAT, FNYEAQ (reference sequence). The CDR3 is CASSPEGQGTETQYF. The CDR3 nucleotides read TGTGCTAGCAGCCCCGAAGGACAGGGCACCGAGACCCAGTACTTC.

This clone was counted once. V is TRBV12-3 or TRBV12-4 and J is TRBJ1-5; D unresolved. V was shortened by 6 bases and J by 11 bases, with 14 bases between the two germline ends. The CDR3 loop spans 12 amino acids. CDR3 nucleotide sequence: TGTGCCAGCAGCACTTCTCCTCAAGCCCAGCATTTT. This gives the protein CASSTSPQAQHF.

The chain is built from TRBV6-2 or TRBV6-3 and TRBJ2-7, with a tentative D call TRBD1 (6 bases). CDR3 size: 17 residues. Germline-derived CDR1 and CDR2 are MNHEY and SVGEGT. Trimming took 4 bases from V and 2 from J, leaving 21 bases between them. DNA of the CDR3: TGTGCCAGCAGTTCCATCACCCCGGGACAATTTACCTACGAGCAGTACTTC. Amino acids: CASSSITPGQFTYEQYF.

This clone was observed once. This chain links TRBV2 with TRBJ2-7, with 7 bases fitting TRBD2. Per the germline V gene, CDR1 is SNHLY and CDR2 is FYNNEI. With V trimmed by 4 bases and J by 3 bases, 6 bases remained unmatched. This CDR3 is 14 amino acids long. The CDR3 DNA follows: TGTGCCAGCAGTGCACTAGCGAATATCTACGAGCAGTACTTC. Translated, it gives CASSALANIYEQYF.

This chain uses TRBV10-3 with TRBJ2-5; the match to TRBD1 covers 7 bases. Germline trimming cut 3 bases from V and 4 bases from J; bases unmatched to any gene: 5. The CDR3 is 14 amino acids. From germline, CDR1 is ENHRY and CDR2 SYGVKD. In DNA, the CDR3 is TGTGCCATCAGTGACGCCGGGACAGTAGAGACCCAGTACTTC. It specifies CAISDAGTVETQYF.

This clone is a singleton in its sample. The genes are TRBV18 and TRBJ1-2; D unclear. Germline CDR1 and CDR2: KGHSH and LQKENI. CDR3 length equals 15 residues. V shed 2 bases and J shed 0 bases, with 10 bases lying between them. The CDR3 region has the DNA TGTGCCAGCTCACCAGCGGGTACCTCTAACTATGGCTACACCTTC. Protein product: CASSPAGTSNYGYTF.

In DNA form, the CDR3 reads TGTGCCACCAGTGACGCCCAGGGAGGACCAGATACGCAGTATTTT. This gives the protein CATSDAQGGPDTQYF. The chain joins TRBV24-1 to TRBJ2-3, with D possibly being TRBD2 (6 bases). CDR3 size: 15 residues. Trimming took off 4 bases at V and 4 bases at J, with 14 bases between the two ends. From germline, CDR1 is KGHDR and CDR2 SFDVKD.

The J gene is TRBJ1-4, the V gene TRBV2, with 7 positions matching TRBD1. CDR1 and CDR2 (germline): SNHLY, FYNNEI. The J segment lost 8 bases and the V segment lost 3 bases, leaving 6 bases of the junction unmatched. There are 14 residues in the CDR3. CDR3 sequence reads: CASSEQGVGEKLFF. CDR3 coding DNA: TGTGCCAGCAGTGAGCAGGGGGTGGGCGAAAAACTGTTTTTT.

The chain couples TRBV4-3 to TRBJ1-4; 9 positions agree with TRBD1. In germline, CDR1 is LGHNA, CDR2 YSLEER. Trimming took 2 bases from V and 8 from J; bases not matched to a gene: 6. The CDR3 is 15 amino acids. The CDR3, as DNA: TGCGCCAGCAGCCAACAACAGGGGGCGTGGGAAAAACTGTTTTTT. Amino acids: CASSQQQGAWEKLFF.

The chain uses TRBV3-1 (or the pseudogene TRBV3-2) and TRBJ1-1, with TRBD1 as a possible D gene (5 bases). CDR1 and CDR2 from the germline V gene are LGHDT and YNNKEL (reference sequence). Trimming removed 3 bases from V and 0 bases from J, with 11 bases in between. CDR3 length equals 15 residues. The CDR3 is CASSHTRAMNTEAFF. The CDR3 coding sequence is TGTGCCAGCAGCCATACCAGGGCTATGAACACTGAAGCTTTCTTT.

The V and J genes are TRBV7-2 and TRBJ2-7, with TRBD1 identical over 7 bases. The CDR3 covers 14 residues. Germline CDR1 reads SGHTA; CDR2 reads FQGNSA. The V gene end was trimmed by 0 bases and the J gene end by 9 bases; junction bases not matched to a gene: 8. The CDR3 spells CASSLARDSLRQYF. As DNA, the CDR3 is TGTGCCAGCAGCTTAGCCCGGGACAGTCTTCGGCAGTACTTC.